These 10 T cell receptor beta chains were all obtained from the same sample, sequenced in a study of T cell responses to AZD1222 COVID-19 vaccine. Here immunoSEQ multiplex PCR was the method, and the copy in TCRdb shows in-frame clones only, minus some. Among roughly 110,000 clones, about 90% were seen once, and the ten largest hold roughly 9%. Sample: peripheral blood, taken 28 days after the second AZD1222 dose. The receptor source for this set is an adult who received the AZD1222 COVID-19 vaccine.

This clone appeared a single time. V gene TRBV7-9 combines with J gene TRBJ2-1, with D tentatively TRBD2 (6 bases). The CDR3 runs 15 residues. V lost 7 bases and J 7 bases, leaving 20 bases between the germline ends. Per germline, CDR1 SEHNR and CDR2 FQNEAQ (reference sequence). The chain's CDR3 is CASTNVGGVGNEQFF. The CDR3 region has the DNA TGTGCCAGCACCAACGTCGGCGGGGTGGGGAATGAGCAGTTCTTC.

This rearrangement joins TRBV5-1 to TRBJ1-2; TRBD1 matches at 8 bases. The J segment lost 2 bases and the V segment lost 2 bases, leaving 5 bases of the junction unmatched. Per germline, CDR1 SGHRS and CDR2 YFSETQ. The CDR3 runs to 15 residues. The CDR3: CASSFPDRANYGYTF. CDR3 in DNA: TGCGCCAGCAGCTTCCCGGACAGGGCCAACTATGGCTACACCTTC.

The V and J genes are TRBV19 and TRBJ2-3; possible D gene TRBD1, 6 bases. V lost 2 bases and J lost 3, with 15 bases in between. Per the germline V gene, CDR1 is LNHDA and CDR2 is SQIVND (reference sequence). The CDR3 extends over 16 amino acids. The CDR3 sequence: CASSISWERGTDTQYF. The CDR3 bases are TGTGCCAGTAGTATAAGTTGGGAGAGGGGGACAGATACGCAGTATTTT.

This clone has just a few counts. This chain links TRBV6-5 with TRBJ2-7; D possibly matches TRBD1 or TRBD2 (6 bases each). Germline V gene lookup returns CDR1 MNHEY and CDR2 SVGAGI. Deletions cut 6 bases from V and 4 bases from J, with 16 bases between. The CDR3 loop spans 14 amino acids. The CDR3 nucleotides are TGTGCCAGCAGCGGACTGGGGGGCGGATACGAGCAGTACTTC. Translated: CASSGLGGGYEQYF.

V gene TRBV11-2 combines with J gene TRBJ1-2; 10 bases map to TRBD1. With 1 base clipped from V and 4 bases from J, the junction kept 3 bases outside the gene matches. The CDR3 has 15 residues. Germline assignment: CDR1 SGHAT and CDR2 FQNNGV. CDR3 in DNA: TGTGCCAGCAGCTTAGGACAGGGGGCTTTCTATGGCTACACCTTC. Encoded protein: CASSLGQGAFYGYTF.

The chain combines TRBV19 with TRBJ2-3; D gene unclear. The V and J ends lost 6 bases and 2 bases respectively, with 9 bases between them. The CDR3 covers 13 residues. Germline V gene lookup returns CDR1 LNHDA and CDR2 SQIVND (reference sequence). The CDR3 coding sequence is TGTGCCAGTAGCCGACGGTACACAGATACGCAGTATTTT. Protein product: CASSRRYTDTQYF.

This clone was seen only once. V gene TRBV3-1 (or the pseudogene TRBV3-2) combines with J gene TRBJ1-3; 10 bases align to TRBD1. With 3 bases clipped from V and 6 bases from J, the junction kept 11 bases outside the gene matches. The CDR3 length is 17 residues. CDR1 and CDR2 from the germline V gene are LGHDT and YNNKEL (reference sequence). In DNA, the CDR3 is TGTGCCAGCAGCCAGAGCACGGGACAGGGGACTGAAAACACCATATATTTT. Protein sequence: CASSQSTGQGTENTIYF.

The rearrangement uses TRBV4-1 and TRBJ2-1; the match to TRBD2 covers 14 bases. The V segment lost 7 bases and the J segment 8 bases; nucleotides outside the gene matches: 7. The germline V gene encodes CDR1 MGHRA and CDR2 YSYEKL. The CDR3 extends over 15 amino acids. The CDR3 sequence: CASTKPGLAGDEQFF. In DNA, the CDR3 is TGCGCCAGCACCAAACCGGGACTAGCGGGAGATGAGCAGTTCTTC.

The rearrangement joins TRBV6-2 or TRBV6-3 to TRBJ2-1; TRBD1 is a possible D gene (7 bases). The CDR3 consists of 15 residues. Looked up from germline, CDR1 is MNHEY and CDR2 is SVGEGT. V lost 5 bases, J lost 4 bases, and 15 bases lay in between. The CDR3 DNA follows: TGTGCCAGCAGTCTCGGGGGACAGAAGTACAATGAGCAGTTCTTC. It is translated as CASSLGGQKYNEQFF.

The chain has TRBV19 and TRBJ1-4, with D perhaps TRBD1 (5 bases). The CDR3 is made up of 14 amino acids. CDR1 LNHDA and CDR2 SQIVND come from the germline V gene (reference sequence). The germline V and J ends were trimmed by 4 bases and 8 bases, with 14 bases remaining between them. CDR3 sequence (DNA): TGTGCCAGTAGTACGGGGACCCAGGCCGAAAAACTGTTTTTT. Its translation is CASSTGTQAEKLFF.